The sample holds a few counts of the clone carrying this T cell receptor beta chain. Its specificity is not known. An end of the junction does not agree with germline; a read error may underlie this. The sample comes from a study of blood T cells in healthy people across ages. Alongside a J-beta primer mix, a sample-barcoded 5' primer served in a second PCR lasting about 7 to 11 cycles. Researchers report that each sample yielded at least 3 million CDR3-containing paired-end reads. TCRdb independently ran MiXCR on the 5' RACE reads; one entry per CDR3 protein. In the table there are more than 700,000 distinct CDR3 sequences, approximately 55% of which are singletons. Study-level results: Donor CMV status was unknown, possibly confounding expanded clonotype changes.

Each donor was a healthy Caucasian individual from Russia, aged roughly 6 to 95. Per individual sample, total RNA of at least 6 micrograms was extracted. The germline V gene has CDR1 SGHTA and CDR2 FQGNSA. CDR3 length: 13 amino acids. The sample consisted of blood. The source is a man older than 75 in good health. The rearrangement joins TRBV7-2 to TRBJ2-4; a possible D gene is TRBD2 (5 bases). DNA of the CDR3: TGTGCCACCAGCGGTGGAGCGGTAAACATTCAGTACTTC. Translation: CATSGGAVNIQYF.